This T cell receptor (beta chain) was recorded in a study of cytomegalovirus exposure and HLA in healthy donors. PCR employed 60 Vbeta and 13 Jbeta primers. TCRdb's copy holds only in-frame clones and misses some; the assay was immunoSEQ multiplex PCR. The table shows about 190,000 clones, with less than 85% occurring only once. Whole-study findings and limits: It was reported that TCR beta sequences correctly inferred the HLA-A and HLA-B alleles for most subjects.

The CDR3 is 14 amino acids. Trimming pared 10 bases from V and 0 bases from J, leaving 12 bases between. CDR1 SGHTA and CDR2 FQGNSA come from the germline V gene. This clone was counted a single time. Its antigen remains unidentified. This receptor was taken from a young man in good health and CMV-seropositive. The sample comprised PBMCs. V is TRBV7-2 and J is TRBJ2-2; D possibly corresponds to TRBD1 (6 bases). The chain's CDR3 is CATMRTANTGELFF. The DNA of the CDR3 is TGTGCCACCATGAGGACAGCGAACACCGGGGAGCTGTTTTTT.